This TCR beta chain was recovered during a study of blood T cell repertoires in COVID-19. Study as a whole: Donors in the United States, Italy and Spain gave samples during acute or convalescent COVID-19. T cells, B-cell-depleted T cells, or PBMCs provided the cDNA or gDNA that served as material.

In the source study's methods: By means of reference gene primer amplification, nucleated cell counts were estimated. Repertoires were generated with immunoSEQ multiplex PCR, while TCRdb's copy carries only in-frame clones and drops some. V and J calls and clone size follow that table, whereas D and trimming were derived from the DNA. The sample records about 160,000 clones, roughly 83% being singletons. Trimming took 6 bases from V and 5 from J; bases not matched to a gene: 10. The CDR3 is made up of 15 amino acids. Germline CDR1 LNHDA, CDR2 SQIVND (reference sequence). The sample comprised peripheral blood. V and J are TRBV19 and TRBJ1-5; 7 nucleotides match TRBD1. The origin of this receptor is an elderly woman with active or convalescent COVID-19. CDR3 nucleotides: TGTGCCAGTAGATATTCGACAGGGTCTCATCAGCCCCAGCATTTT. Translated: CASRYSTGSHQPQHF.